This passage covers 12 T cell receptor beta chains from one sample sequenced in a study of cytomegalovirus exposure and HLA in healthy donors. Assay: immunoSEQ multiplex PCR; the TCRdb copy retains only in-frame clones and omits some. The sample lists about 60,000 clones, 85% to 95% occurring once. Source material: PBMCs. The receptors shown here come from a woman under 30 in good health and CMV-seropositive.

This chain connects TRBV5-6 to TRBJ1-2, with 7 bases fitting TRBD1. There are 14 residues in the CDR3. Germline-derived CDR1 and CDR2 are SGHDT and YYEEEE. The junction had 8 bases not matched to a gene; V was cut back by 5 bases and J by 4 bases. CDR3 in amino acids: CASSLTGEVYGYTF. CDR3 bases: TGTGCCAGCAGTCTCACAGGGGAAGTCTATGGCTACACCTTC.

In its sample, this clone was seen once. The chain combines TRBV5-4 with TRBJ1-6; TRBD1 agrees at 10 bases. Unmatched junction bases numbered 11, after V lost 4 bases and J lost 10 bases. Looked up from germline, CDR1 is SGHNT and CDR2 is YYREEE (reference sequence). The CDR3 runs to 16 residues. The CDR3 protein is CASSLGTGAPQSPLHF. In DNA form, the CDR3 reads TGTGCCAGCAGCCTCGGGACAGGGGCGCCCCAGTCACCCCTCCACTTT.

This chain links TRBV21-1 with TRBJ1-3. TRBV21-1 is a listed pseudogene. CDR3 size: 15 residues. DNA of the CDR3: TGTGCCAGCAGCAACCGAGGTTTCTCTGGAAACACCATATATTTT. Translating gives CASSNRGFSGNTIYF.

The chain has TRBV5-6 and TRBJ1-4; TRBD1 aligns across 7 bases. Germline CDR1 SGHDT, CDR2 YYEEEE. This CDR3 spans 18 amino acids. Losses at the gene ends were 0 bases for V and 0 bases for J; bases not matched to a gene: 8. The CDR3 loop reads CASSLGTGRDATNEKLFF. Written as DNA, the CDR3 is TGTGCCAGCAGCTTGGGGACAGGAAGGGATGCAACTAATGAAAAACTGTTTTTT.

This sequence joins TRBV2 and TRBJ2-1; 8 bases align to TRBD1. V gave up 5 bases and J gave up 9 bases; unmatched junction bases: 9. The length of the CDR3 is 14 residues. Germline assignment: CDR1 SNHLY and CDR2 FYNNEI. Here the CDR3 DNA reads TGTGCCAGCAGTTTTCAGGGGGCCGTCGGTGAGCAGTTCTTC. This codes for CASSFQGAVGEQFF. The whole variable domain, remainder taken from reference TRBV2 and TRBJ2-1, is EPEVTQTPSHQVTQMGQEVILRCVPISNHLYFYWYRQILGQKVEFLVSFYNNEISEKSEIFDDQFSVERPDGSNFTLKIRSTKLEDSAMYFCASSFQGAVGEQFFGPGTRLTVL.

The rearrangement links TRBV19 to TRBJ2-7, with D perhaps matching TRBD1 (6 bases). The germline CDR1 and CDR2 sequences are LNHDA and SQIVND (reference sequence). There are 15 residues in the CDR3. V was pared by 3 bases and J by 2 bases, with 14 bases between. This chain's CDR3 is CASSIYREQAYEQYF. The CDR3 region has the DNA TGTGCCAGTAGTATCTACAGGGAGCAAGCCTACGAGCAGTACTTC.

The gene calls are TRBV9 and TRBJ2-1; possible D gene TRBD2, 6 bases. The CDR3 length is 14 residues. CDR1 and CDR2 from the germline V gene are SGDLS and YYNGEE. V shed 0 bases and J shed 10 bases, with 14 bases lying between them. CDR3 in DNA: TGTGCCAGCAGCGTAGGAGGGGAGGCGAGGGAGCAGTTCTTC. Protein sequence: CASSVGGEAREQFF.

This rearrangement joins TRBV18 to TRBJ2-5; 7 positions match TRBD2. Germline V lookup: CDR1 KGHSH, CDR2 LQKENI. This CDR3 comprises 13 residues. J was trimmed by 4 bases and V by 3 bases; bases with no gene match: 2. The CDR3 is CASSPSGLETQYF. The CDR3 DNA follows: TGTGCCAGCTCACCTAGCGGGTTAGAGACCCAGTACTTC.

The chain couples TRBV7-2 to TRBJ2-1; 7 nucleotides agree with TRBD1. Per the germline V gene, CDR1 is SGHTA and CDR2 is FQGNSA. Trimming removed 5 bases from V and 2 bases from J; junction bases left unmatched: 6. The CDR3 runs to 15 residues. The CDR3 here is CASSPRTGTYNEQFF. DNA for the CDR3: TGTGCCAGCAGCCCCCGGACAGGTACCTACAATGAGCAGTTCTTC. The whole variable domain, remainder taken from reference TRBV7-2 and TRBJ2-1, is GAGVSQSPSNKVTEKGKDVELRCDPISGHTALYWYRQSLGQGLEFLIYFQGNSAPDKSGLPSDRFSAERTGGSVSTLTIQRTQQEDSAVYLCASSPRTGTYNEQFFGPGTRLTVL.

The V call is TRBV2, the J call TRBJ2-2, with D possibly matching TRBD1 (6 bases). CDR1 and CDR2 from the germline V gene are SNHLY and FYNNEI. Between the trimmed V and J ends, which lost 6 bases and 4 bases, there was a span of 18 bases. The CDR3 totals 16 residues. For the CDR3, the DNA is TGTGCCAGCAGCGCCCGACAGGTTCCCTTCACCGGGGAGCTGTTTTTT. Its protein product is CASSARQVPFTGELFF.

V is TRBV2 and J is TRBJ2-5; maybe TRBD1 (5 bases). Germline values: CDR1 SNHLY, CDR2 FYNNEI. This CDR3 is built from 14 residues. Deletions cut 7 bases from V and 5 bases from J, with 17 bases between. The CDR3 DNA follows: TGTGCCAGCACAGTGGCCCAGGGAAAGGAGACCCAGTACTTC. This gives the protein CASTVAQGKETQYF.

The chain has TRBV11-2 and TRBJ1-2; 7 bases are shared with TRBD1. The CDR3 consists of 16 residues. Germline CDR1 is SGHAT and CDR2 is FQNNGV. J was trimmed by 7 bases and V by 5 bases; bases with no gene match: 16. CDR3 bases: TGTGCCAGCAGCCCAAGCCCAGGGGGGAGCATTGTTGGCTACACCTTC. As protein: CASSPSPGGSIVGYTF.